The 17 T cell receptor beta chains below were found in one sample sequenced in a study of cytomegalovirus exposure and HLA in healthy donors. The PCR employed 60 Vbeta primers together with 13 Jbeta primers. The data were produced by immunoSEQ multiplex PCR, yet TCRdb's version contains in-frame clones alone and is incomplete. The profile covers more than 100,000 clones, with roughly 70% appearing a single time and around 4.2% taken by the ten largest. Sequencing used PBMCs. These receptors came from a woman aged 40 to 50 in good health and CMV-seronegative.

V is TRBV5-4 and J is TRBJ2-3; possibly TRBD1 for D (5 bases). The CDR3 consists of 13 residues. Per the germline V gene, CDR1 is SGHNT and CDR2 is YYREEE (reference sequence). V lost 6 bases to trimming and J lost 2 bases, with 10 bases between them. CDR3 amino acids: CASNPGATDTQYF. The CDR3 DNA reads TGTGCCAGCAACCCTGGGGCCACAGATACGCAGTATTTT.

DNA for the CDR3: TGTGCCAGCAGCTTGGGGAGTTTGGGTCAGCCCCAGCATTTT. This codes for CASSLGSLGQPQHF. The rearrangement links TRBV5-8 to TRBJ1-5; D is unclear. With 0 bases removed from V and 6 bases from J, the gap between germline ends came to 10 bases. Germline V gives CDR1 SGHTS, CDR2 YDEGEE. The CDR3 is 14 amino acids.

This clone has a handful of counts. The chain has TRBV7-9 and TRBJ1-3, with D perhaps matching TRBD1 (5 bases). Trimming stripped 6 bases from V and 6 bases from J, with 15 bases between. This CDR3 has 14 amino acids. Germline values: CDR1 SEHNR, CDR2 FQNEAQ (reference sequence). The CDR3 loop reads CASSEQGVENTIYF. Here the CDR3 DNA reads TGTGCCAGCAGTGAGCAGGGTGTTGAAAACACCATATATTTT.

A few counts support this clone. The gene calls are TRBV5-1 and TRBJ2-1; TRBD2 is a possible D gene (6 bases). Germline assignment: CDR1 SGHRS and CDR2 YFSETQ. V lost 5 bases to trimming and J lost 8 bases, with 20 bases between them. The CDR3 runs 15 residues. CDR3 sequence (DNA): TGCGCCAGCAGAGCTGGGACTGAGGGATTCGATGAGCAGTTCTTC. Amino acid sequence: CASRAGTEGFDEQFF.

This sequence joins TRBV9 and TRBJ2-3, with D tentatively TRBD2 (5 bases). Germline-derived CDR1 and CDR2 are SGDLS and YYNGEE. V lost 0 bases and J 2 bases, leaving 10 bases between the germline ends. This CDR3 has 15 amino acids. The CDR3 spells CASSVETGTTDTQYF. CDR3 DNA: TGTGCCAGCAGCGTAGAAACGGGAACCACAGATACGCAGTATTTT.

This clone showed up just a few times. The chain links TRBV28 to TRBJ1-1; D gene unclear. V was clipped by 8 bases and J by 0 bases, with 10 bases between them. The CDR3 runs 13 residues. Per the germline V gene, CDR1 is MDHEN and CDR2 is SYDVKM. This CDR3 is CASGRDLNTEAFF. Here the CDR3 DNA reads TGTGCCAGCGGCAGAGACTTGAACACTGAAGCTTTCTTT.

This chain connects TRBV7-2 to TRBJ2-7, with a tentative D call TRBD2 (6 bases). With 3 bases removed from V and 3 bases from J, the gap between germline ends came to 9 bases. The CDR3 spans 13 residues. Germline CDR1 is SGHTA and CDR2 is FQGNSA. In nucleotides, the CDR3 is TGTGCCAGCAGCTTTAGCGGAGGCTACGAGCAGTACTTC. Translated: CASSFSGGYEQYF.

This chain connects TRBV10-3 to TRBJ2-2; D might be TRBD2 (5 bases). The CDR3 runs 16 residues. CDR1 and CDR2 (germline): ENHRY, SYGVKD. V gave up 1 base and J gave up 1 base, with 10 bases separating them. In DNA, the CDR3 is TGTGCCATCAGTGAGTTCGAAAGCGGGAACACCGGGGAGCTGTTTTTT. It encodes CAISEFESGNTGELFF.

This clone was found a few times. The V call is TRBV4-3, the J call TRBJ1-2; 8 bases are a match to TRBD1. CDR1 LGHNA and CDR2 YSLEER come from the germline V gene. After removal of 1 base from V and 7 bases from J, the junction contained 8 bases not matched to a gene. The CDR3 has 15 amino acids. The CDR3 bases are TGCGCCAGCAGCCAAGTCCCAGGGGGCGCGAGTGGCTACACCTTC. Amino acids: CASSQVPGGASGYTF.

The rearrangement links TRBV9 to TRBJ1-5; TRBD1 aligns across 9 bases. Trimming removed 3 bases from V and 3 bases from J; junction bases left unmatched: 4. The CDR3 consists of 15 residues. Germline V gene sequence: CDR1 SGDLS, CDR2 YYNGEE. CDR3 residues: CASSGTGDNNQPQHF. The CDR3 DNA is TGTGCCAGCAGCGGGACAGGGGATAACAATCAGCCCCAGCATTTT.

V gene TRBV28 combines with J gene TRBJ1-4, with a tentative D call TRBD1 (6 bases). Trimming removed 6 bases at V and 4 bases at J, with 12 bases between. The CDR3 is made up of 14 amino acids. Germline CDR1 MDHEN, CDR2 SYDVKM. The CDR3 reads CASRQDRDNEKLFF. The DNA of the CDR3 is TGTGCCAGCAGACAGGACAGAGATAATGAAAAACTGTTTTTT.

Note on this clone: At one of its ends the junction is not consistent with the germline gene, which may arise from a read error. The rearrangement links TRBV7-2 to TRBJ1-1, with a possible D match to TRBD1 (6 bases). This CDR3 region has 15 residues. Per germline, CDR1 SGHTA and CDR2 FQGNSA. The CDR3 protein is CASSLGALGNSEAFF. The CDR3 DNA follows: TGTGCCAGCAGCTTGGGGGCATTAGGGAACTCTGAAGCTTTCTTT.

The CDR3 sequence is CASSSHRTGYTEAFF. In DNA, the CDR3 is TGTGCCAGCAGCTCCCACCGGACAGGGTACACTGAAGCTTTCTTT. The chain combines TRBV5-6 with TRBJ1-1; 8 nucleotides line up with TRBD1. Germline CDR1 is SGHDT and CDR2 is YYEEEE. There are 15 residues in the CDR3. V lost 3 bases, J lost 3 bases, and 7 bases stayed unmatched.

The V and J genes are TRBV7-2 and TRBJ2-7; possible D gene TRBD2, 5 bases. This CDR3 has 13 residues. Germline-derived CDR1 and CDR2 are SGHTA and FQGNSA. V gave up 5 bases and J gave up 3 bases, with 11 bases separating them. CDR3 DNA sequence: TGTGCCAGCAGCCGAACTAGTATCTACGAGCAGTACTTC. It specifies CASSRTSIYEQYF.

The chain is built from TRBV7-9 and TRBJ2-5, with D uncertain. Trimming removed 3 bases from V and 5 bases from J, with 19 bases in between. This CDR3 has 16 residues. CDR1 SEHNR and CDR2 FQNEAQ come from the germline V gene (reference sequence). The CDR3 bases are TGTGCCAGCAGCTTCGGTTTCGCACCCTGGCGGGAGACCCAGTACTTC. This translates into CASSFGFAPWRETQYF.

The CDR3 reads CASSPSENQPQHF. In nucleotides, the CDR3 is TGTGCCAGCAGCCCTTCGGAGAATCAGCCCCAGCATTTT. The rearrangement links TRBV16 to TRBJ1-5; no clear D gene. Per germline, CDR1 KGHSY and CDR2 FQNENV. Deletions cut 4 bases from V and 4 bases from J, with 8 bases between. The CDR3 runs 13 residues.

The chain uses TRBV4-1 and TRBJ2-7; 9 nucleotides line up with TRBD1. In germline, CDR1 is MGHRA, CDR2 YSYEKL. V lost 1 base and J lost 2; bases outside the gene matches: 9. The CDR3 consists of 17 residues. CDR3 loop: CASSQGWEGQGPYEQYF. The CDR3 bases are TGCGCCAGCAGCCAAGGATGGGAGGGACAGGGACCCTACGAGCAGTACTTC.